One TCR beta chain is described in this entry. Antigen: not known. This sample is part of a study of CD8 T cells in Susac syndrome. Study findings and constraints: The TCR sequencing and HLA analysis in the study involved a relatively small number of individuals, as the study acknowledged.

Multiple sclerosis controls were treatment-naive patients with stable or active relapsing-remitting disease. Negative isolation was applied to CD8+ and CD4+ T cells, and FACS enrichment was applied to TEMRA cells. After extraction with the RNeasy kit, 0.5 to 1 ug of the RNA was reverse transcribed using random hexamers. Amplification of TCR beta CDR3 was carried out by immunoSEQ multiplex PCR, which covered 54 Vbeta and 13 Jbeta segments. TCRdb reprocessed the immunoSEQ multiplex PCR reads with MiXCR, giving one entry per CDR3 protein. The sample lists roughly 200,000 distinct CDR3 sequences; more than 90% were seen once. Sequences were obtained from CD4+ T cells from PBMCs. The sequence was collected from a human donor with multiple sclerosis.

CDR3: CAWSGVPNTEAFF. The CDR3 bases are TGTGCCTGGAGTGGGGTACCCAACACTGAAGCTTTCTTT. This chain connects TRBV30 to TRBJ1-1; no firm D call. Trimming pared 1 base from V and 2 bases from J, leaving 8 bases between. Germline CDR1 reads GTSNPN; CDR2 reads SVGIG (reference sequence). This CDR3 is 13 amino acids long.